Listed below are T cell receptor beta chains from one sample, sequenced in a study of post-analysis software for immune sequencing data. TCRdb passed the PCR reads through MiXCR, listing each CDR3 protein once. The profile shows a few hundred thousand distinct CDR3 sequences, over 30% of them singletons. The specimen was blood. The source of these receptors is a girl aged 2 to 10 with multiple sclerosis. CDR3s include the opening cysteine and the closing phenylalanine or tryptophan. Fields, in order: J gene, D gene, V gene, clone size, CDR3 protein, CDR3 DNA. D genes are given only for firm matches. Rows may omit the clone size; those that give it use once, few, many or a size class.

j_call: TRBJ1-2; d_call: TRBD1; v_call: TRBV12-3/TRBV12-4; clone_size: NA; cdr3_aa: CASRRQGVDYGYTF; cdr3_nt: TGTGCCAGCAGGCGACAGGGGGTGGACTATGGCTACACCTTC
j_call: TRBJ2-1; d_call: NA; v_call: TRBV7-2; clone_size: NA; cdr3_aa: CASSLWRVRNNEQFF; cdr3_nt: TGTGCCAGCAGCTTATGGAGGGTGAGGAACAATGAGCAGTTCTTC
j_call: TRBJ2-1; d_call: TRBD2; v_call: TRBV6-2/TRBV6-3; clone_size: NA; cdr3_aa: CASSYVGLEENEQFF; cdr3_nt: TGTGCCAGCAGTTACGTGGGACTAGAAGAAAATGAGCAGTTCTTC
j_call: TRBJ2-7; d_call: NA; v_call: TRBV7-3; clone_size: many; cdr3_aa: CASSEGYEQYF; cdr3_nt: TGTGCCAGCAGCGAAGGATACGAGCAGTACTTC
j_call: TRBJ1-2; d_call: NA; v_call: TRBV6-1; clone_size: NA; cdr3_aa: CASIQYYGYTF; cdr3_nt: TGTGCCAGCATACAATACTATGGCTACACCTTC
j_call: TRBJ2-3; d_call: TRBD2; v_call: TRBV20-1; clone_size: NA; cdr3_aa: CSGIPGTSGGTQYF; cdr3_nt: TGCAGTGGAATACCGGGGACTAGCGGGGGTACGCAGTATTTT
j_call: TRBJ2-3; d_call: NA; v_call: TRBV20-1; clone_size: few; cdr3_aa: CSAGGDTQYF; cdr3_nt: TGCAGTGCCGGTGGGGATACGCAGTATTTT
j_call: TRBJ2-5; d_call: NA; v_call: TRBV20-1; clone_size: NA; cdr3_aa: CGARVRVGRETQYF; cdr3_nt: TGCGGTGCTAGAGTCCGGGTGGGGAGGGAGACCCAGTACTTC
j_call: TRBJ1-2; d_call: NA; v_call: TRBV20-1; clone_size: NA; cdr3_aa: CSARGGPWGYTF; cdr3_nt: TGCAGTGCTAGAGGAGGCCCCTGGGGCTACACCTTC
j_call: TRBJ1-4; d_call: NA; v_call: TRBV18; clone_size: NA; cdr3_aa: CASSPRSEANEKLFF; cdr3_nt: TGTGCCAGCTCACCACGGAGTGAAGCTAATGAAAAACTGTTTTTT
j_call: TRBJ2-7; d_call: NA; v_call: TRBV5-1; clone_size: NA; cdr3_aa: CASSLEADLLGYEQYF; cdr3_nt: TGCGCCAGCAGCTTGGAAGCAGACCTTTTGGGCTACGAGCAGTACTTC
j_call: TRBJ2-6; d_call: NA; v_call: TRBV5-1; clone_size: few; cdr3_aa: CASSLAAGVSGANVLTF; cdr3_nt: TGCGCCAGCAGCTTGGCGGCGGGCGTCTCTGGGGCCAACGTCCTGACTTTC
j_call: TRBJ1-6; d_call: NA; v_call: TRBV12-3/TRBV12-4; clone_size: many; cdr3_aa: CASSPSTGSYNSPLHF; cdr3_nt: TGTGCCAGCAGTCCCAGCACAGGCTCCTATAATTCACCCCTCCACTTT